This TCR beta chain was documented in a study of blood T cells in healthy people across ages. The CDR3 is 17 amino acids. V trimming: 0 bases; J trimming: 2 bases; junction bases outside the gene matches: 9. In germline, CDR1 is LGHDT, CDR2 YNNKEL (reference sequence). Overall study findings and caveats: PBMC samples, being unsorted, prevented any conclusive comparison of naive and antigen-experienced cells. The study regarded diversity estimates from one million T cells as underestimates.

It was with a sample-barcoded 5' primer and a J-beta primer mix that a second PCR of about 6 to 12 cycles was run. TCRdb re-called the 5' RACE reads with MiXCR, one entry per CDR3 protein. Of about 840,000 distinct CDR3 sequences in the sample, about 29% were seen once. For this clonotype: Its antigen remains unidentified.

Another study also made use of these data, one on T cells of mothers and their children. This second report adds: A few healthy Caucasian mothers and their six children were the donors. From each mother came over 8 million TCR beta CDR3 reads, and from each child came 3 million to 3.5 million.

The sequence was obtained from a woman in her forties in good health. The chain links TRBV3-1 to TRBJ1-2; 7 bases align to TRBD1. The sample comprised blood. In DNA form, the CDR3 reads TGTGCCAGCAGCCAAGATTCGGCAGGGGGTCGCAACTATGGCTACACCTTC. This gives the protein CASSQDSAGGRNYGYTF.